This T cell receptor (beta chain) was sequenced in a study of T cell repertoires in cytomegalovirus infection. MiXCR was run by TCRdb on the reads, yielding one entry per CDR3 protein. The data contain some 600,000 distinct CDR3 sequences, about 24% of them singletons. There are a few counts of this clonotype. CDR1 SGDLS and CDR2 YYNGEE come from the germline V gene. This CDR3 has 16 residues. V was trimmed by 5 bases and J by 3 bases, leaving 19 bases between them. The TCR was taken from a human donor in good health (CMV status not recorded). Some clones in this sample may be carry-over from other donors' samples. The sequencing sample was made of CD8+ T cells from PBMCs. V is TRBV9 and J is TRBJ2-3; D remains unclear. CDR3 sequence reads: CASSPREVLITDTQYF. The DNA for the CDR3 is TGTGCCAGCAGTCCCCGCGAGGTCCTTATTACAGATACGCAGTATTTT.